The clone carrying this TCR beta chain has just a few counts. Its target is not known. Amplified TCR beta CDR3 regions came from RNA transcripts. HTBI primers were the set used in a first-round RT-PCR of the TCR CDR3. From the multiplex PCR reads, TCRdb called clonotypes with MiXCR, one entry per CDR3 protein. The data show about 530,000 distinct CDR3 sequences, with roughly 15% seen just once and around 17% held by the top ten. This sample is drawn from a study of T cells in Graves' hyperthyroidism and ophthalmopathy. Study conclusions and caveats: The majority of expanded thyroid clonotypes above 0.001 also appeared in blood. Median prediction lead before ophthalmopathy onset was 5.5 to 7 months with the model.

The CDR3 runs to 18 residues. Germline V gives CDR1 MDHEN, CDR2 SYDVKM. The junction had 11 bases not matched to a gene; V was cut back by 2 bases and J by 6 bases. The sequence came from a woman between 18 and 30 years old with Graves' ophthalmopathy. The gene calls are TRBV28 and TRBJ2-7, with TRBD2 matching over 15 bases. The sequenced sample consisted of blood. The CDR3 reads CASSLRLGGGLAGGEQYF. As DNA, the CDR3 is TGTGCCAGCAGTTTACGTTTAGGTGGGGGACTAGCGGGAGGCGAGCAGTACTTC. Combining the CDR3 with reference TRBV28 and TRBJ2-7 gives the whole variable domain DVKVTQSSRYLVKRTGEKVFLECVQDMDHENMFWYRQDPGLGLRLIYFSYDVKMKEKGDIPEGYSVSREKKERFSLILESASTNQTSMYLCASSLRLGGGLAGGEQYFGPGTRLTVT.